A selection of T cell receptor beta chains follows, all from one sample in a study of blood T cell repertoires in COVID-19. Using immunoSEQ multiplex PCR, the repertoire was profiled, and TCRdb retains in-frame clones only, with some absent. The sample records 65,000 or so clones, around 80% being singletons. Sequencing used peripheral blood. The receptors stem from a man aged 60 to 75 with acute or convalescent COVID-19. The CDR3 runs from the conserved cysteine through the conserved F or W. The D gene is left open where the match is weak. Size values are once, few and many counts, or a class for expanded clones, and some rows have none.

>few|TRBD1|TRBV27|TRBJ1-3
TGTGCCAGCAGTCCGGGACAGGGGGCGAGTGGAAACACCATATATTTT
CASSPGQGASGNTIYF
>once|.|TRBV9|TRBJ2-7
TGTGCCAGCAGCGTAGGGGGCCCCGACTACGAGCAGTACTTC
CASSVGGPDYEQYF
>.|.|TRBV12-5|TRBJ2-5
TGTGCTAGTGGTTCTCAGGGTCCCCAAGAGACCCAGTACTTC
CASGSQGPQETQYF
>once|.|TRBV5-5|TRBJ2-6
TGTGCCAGCAGCTTCCTCCTCTCCTCTGGGGCCAACGTCCTGACTTTC
CASSFLLSSGANVLTF
>few|.|TRBV11-2|TRBJ2-3
TGTGCCAGCAGCTTAGTAGCGGCTAGCACAGATACGCAGTATTTT
CASSLVAASTDTQYF
>.|.|TRBV24-1|TRBJ1-5
TGTGCCACCAGTGACCCAGGGGTCCTTAATCAGCCCCAGCATTTT
CATSDPGVLNQPQHF
>once|.|TRBV7-3|TRBJ2-3
TGTGCCAGCAGGATAGGGGCAGGGCAACGAAATTTGGATACGCAGTATTTT
CASRIGAGQRNLDTQYF
>.|.|TRBV30|TRBJ2-5
TGTGCCTGGAGTGTAAGGGCGGGCGGGGAGACCCAGTACTTC
CAWSVRAGGETQYF
>.|.|TRBV5-1|TRBJ2-2
TGCGCCAGCAGCCTGACGGAGAAGAACACCGGGGAGCTGTTTTTT
CASSLTEKNTGELFF
>.|.|TRBV5-5|TRBJ2-1
TGTGCCAGCAGCCTCGCGGGGGCCCCCTACAATGAGCAGTTCTTC
CASSLAGAPYNEQFF
>.|.|TRBV5-1|TRBJ2-2
TGCGCCAGCAGCTTGGCCGAGTCAGGGGCGGTCGGGGAGCTGTTTTTT
CASSLAESGAVGELFF